This T cell receptor (beta chain) was recorded in a study of cytotoxic CD8 clonotypes in ibrutinib-treated CLL. Study as a whole: Response sampling came at median approximately a year of treatment, ranging about 6 to 36 months.

This CDR3 comprises 14 residues. V lost 1 base and J 5 bases, leaving 12 bases between the germline ends. Germline V gene lookup returns CDR1 SGHVS and CDR2 FNYEAQ. TCRdb's table, derived via immunoSEQ multiplex PCR, lists solely in-frame clones and lacks some. The table includes approximately 330,000 clones, around four fifths detected once. The rearrangement links TRBV7-6 to TRBJ2-7, with D perhaps TRBD1 (6 bases). The specimen was PBMCs, collected before ibrutinib treatment. The TCR comes from a human donor with chronic lymphocytic leukemia. The CDR3 sequence: CASSLDQGSNEQYF. CDR3 DNA: TGTGCCAGCAGCTTAGATCAGGGGAGCAACGAGCAGTACTTC.